Listed below are T cell receptor beta chains from one sample, sequenced in a study of blood T cell repertoires in COVID-19. Here immunoSEQ multiplex PCR was the method, and the copy in TCRdb shows in-frame clones only, minus some. The sample contains roughly 170,000 clones, 75% to 85% of which appear only once. The specimen sequenced was peripheral blood. These receptors originate from a woman aged 55-69 years with COVID-19, enrolled during active disease. Each CDR3 is given with its conserved first and last residue. A D gene is named only where the DNA matches it firmly. Size is omitted from some rows. Given values are once, few, many or a class for expanded clones.

V gene	J gene	D gene	clone size	CDR3 DNA	CDR3 protein
TRBV28	TRBJ2-7	TRBD2	-	TGTGCCAGCAAACTCGGGACTAGCTACGAGCAGTACTTC	CASKLGTSYEQYF
TRBV18	TRBJ1-2	TRBD1	-	TGTGCCAGCTCACTTAACCGAGACAGGGCCTATGGCTACACCTTC	CASSLNRDRAYGYTF
TRBV2	TRBJ2-1	-	-	TGTGCCAGCAGTGAAGCGCGGGCTGAGCAGTTCTTC	CASSEARAEQFF
TRBV20-1	TRBJ2-6	-	-	TGCAGTGCTAGTGCCTACTACTCTGGGGCCAACGTCCTGACTTTC	CSASAYYSGANVLTF
TRBV5-4	TRBJ2-7	TRBD2	-	TGTGCCATTTCCGGAGCGGGAGCCGACGCCTACGAGCAGTACTTC	CAISGAGADAYEQYF
TRBV5-1	TRBJ2-1	TRBD2	-	TGCGCCAGCAGTATCCTAGCGGGCTCCAAAAATGAGCAGTTCTTC	CASSILAGSKNEQFF
TRBV20-1	TRBJ1-4	-	-	TGCAGTGCTAGTACAGGCCCTAATGAAAAACTGTTTTTT	CSASTGPNEKLFF
TRBV11-2	TRBJ2-1	TRBD2	-	TGTGCCAGCAGCAGGACTAGCGGGGACAATGAGCAGTTCTTC	CASSRTSGDNEQFF
TRBV6-1	TRBJ1-1	-	-	TGTGCCAGCAGTGAACTCCCAGGGGACACTGAAGCTTTCTTT	CASSELPGDTEAFF
TRBV14	TRBJ2-5	TRBD1	-	TGTGCCAGCAGCAGAATAAGACAGGGGGTTGCCCAAGAGACCCAGTACTTC	CASSRIRQGVAQETQYF
TRBV9	TRBJ2-3	-	-	TGTGCCAGCAGCGTAGCTATTGGGGGCCCTAGCACAGATACGCAGTATTTT	CASSVAIGGPSTDTQYF
TRBV18	TRBJ1-6	-	-	TGTGCCAGCTCACCTGGCGGGAATGGAGGTTCACCCCTCCACTTT	CASSPGGNGGSPLHF
TRBV15	TRBJ2-7	-	-	TGTGCCACCAGCAGAGGTGGGCTCGGGCAGTACTTC	CATSRGGLGQYF
TRBV5-4	TRBJ2-1	-	-	TGTGCCAGCAGCCACGACGGGAGCTCCTACAATGAGCAGTTCTTC	CASSHDGSSYNEQFF
TRBV29-1	TRBJ1-3	TRBD1	few	TGCAGCGTTGTAGGCAGGGGGTCTGGAAACACCATATATTTT	CSVVGRGSGNTIYF
TRBV11-2	TRBJ1-2	-	-	TGTGCCAGCAGCCGGTCCGGGACTGGTGATGGCTACACCTTC	CASSRSGTGDGYTF
TRBV7-2	TRBJ2-7	-	-	TGTGCCAGCAGCTTATCTTCGCAAGGGTGGAGGTCCTACGAGCAGTACTTC	CASSLSSQGWRSYEQYF
TRBV11-2	TRBJ1-4	-	once	TGTGCCAGCAGCTTAGGGACAGAGCCTCCTGAAAAACTGTTTTTT	CASSLGTEPPEKLFF
TRBV7-6	TRBJ2-2	TRBD1	once	TGTGCCAGCAGCCCTCGATGGGGACAGGGGACCGGGGAGCTGTTTTTT	CASSPRWGQGTGELFF
TRBV7-9	TRBJ2-3	TRBD2	-	TGTGCCAGCAGCTTCCCCCCCCGACTAGCGGGAGAAGCAGATACGCAGTATTTT	CASSFPPRLAGEADTQYF
TRBV9	TRBJ1-3	-	-	TGTGCCAGCAGCGTGGCGGGCTCTGGAAACACCATATATTTT	CASSVAGSGNTIYF
TRBV18	TRBJ2-5	-	-	TGTGCCAGCTCACCAGATGAGTACACCGGGACTGACCAAGAGACCCAGTACTTC	CASSPDEYTGTDQETQYF
TRBV28	TRBJ2-1	-	-	TGTGCCAGCAGTCCCCTGAACAGACAGAGCTCCTACAATGAGCAGTTCTTC	CASSPLNRQSSYNEQFF
TRBV11-2	TRBJ2-1	TRBD2	-	TGTGCCAGCAGCTCCCTCCGGACTAGCGGGGGGGCCGGGTACAATGAGCAGTTCTTC	CASSSLRTSGGAGYNEQFF
TRBV5-4	TRBJ2-6	-	once	TGTGCCAGCAGCTCATTCTCTGGGGCCAACGTCCTGACTTTC	CASSSFSGANVLTF
TRBV30	TRBJ2-5	-	-	TGTGCCTGGAGCGGCGAGGGAGCGAGAGAGACCCAGTACTTC	CAWSGEGARETQYF
TRBV14	TRBJ1-4	-	-	TGTGCCAGCAGCCAAGTCCCGACAGGCTTAAAGGAAAAACTGTTTTTT	CASSQVPTGLKEKLFF
TRBV18	TRBJ2-1	TRBD2	-	TGTGCCAGCTCACCTGGGTCTAGCGGGATTACCAATGAGCAGTTCTTC	CASSPGSSGITNEQFF
TRBV28	TRBJ1-1	-	-	TGTGCCAGCAGTTCAGGGAACACTGAAGCTTTCTTT	CASSSGNTEAFF
TRBV28	TRBJ2-2	TRBD1	-	TGTGCCAGCAGCGGGACAGGGGTGACCGGGGAGCTGTTTTTT	CASSGTGVTGELFF
TRBV6-5	TRBJ1-5	-	-	TGTGCCAGCGCCCGCGTTTATAGCAATCAGCCCCAGCATTTT	CASARVYSNQPQHF
TRBV5-1	TRBJ2-3	-	-	TGCGCCAGCAGCTCCTTGGAACAGGGCACAGATACGCAGTATTTT	CASSSLEQGTDTQYF
TRBV6-6	TRBJ2-2	TRBD2	once	TGTGCCAGCAGTTTAGCGGGGGGGAGCGGGGAGCTGTTTTTT	CASSLAGGSGELFF
TRBV19	TRBJ1-5	-	-	TGTGCCAGTAGTATAAGGGAGAATCAGCCCCAGCATTTT	CASSIRENQPQHF
TRBV19	TRBJ2-1	-	-	TGTGCCAGTACCAGGACCGGGCTACTAGATGAGCAGTTCTTC	CASTRTGLLDEQFF
TRBV11-2	TRBJ1-2	-	-	TGTGCCAGCAGCTTAGCGGGTCACTATGGCTACACCTTC	CASSLAGHYGYTF
TRBV5-1	TRBJ2-5	TRBD2	-	TGCGCCAGTACAGCGGGGATACAAGAGACCCAGTACTTC	CASTAGIQETQYF
TRBV5-1	TRBJ2-2	TRBD1	once	TGCGCCAGCAGCCCGTGGGACAGGGACGCCGGGGAGCTGTTTTTT	CASSPWDRDAGELFF
TRBV7-3	TRBJ2-1	TRBD2	-	TGTGCCAGCAGCCCACATGGGACTAGCGGGATAGGGAATGAGCAGTTCTTC	CASSPHGTSGIGNEQFF
TRBV11-2	TRBJ2-3	-	-	TGTGCCAGCAGCAGTGCTAGGGGTTCAGATACGCAGTATTTT	CASSSARGSDTQYF
TRBV5-1	TRBJ1-1	TRBD1	-	TGCGCCAGCAGCTCGGACAGGGGGATCGTCACTGAAGCTTTCTTT	CASSSDRGIVTEAFF
TRBV6-5	TRBJ1-1	-	-	TGTGCCAGCAGTTATCGGTCTCTGGGAGGATTGACTGAAGCTTTCTTT	CASSYRSLGGLTEAFF
TRBV6-2/TRBV6-3	TRBJ2-5	TRBD2	-	TGTGCCAGCAGCCCCGTATCGGGGCGTAGGACTAGAGAGACCCAGTACTTC	CASSPVSGRRTRETQYF
TRBV10-3	TRBJ2-3	TRBD2	-	TGTGCCATCCGTATCGGCGGGGGTGGTACAGATACGCAGTATTTT	CAIRIGGGGTDTQYF
TRBV7-2	TRBJ2-7	TRBD1	-	TGTGCCAGCAGCTTAGCCGCGACAGGGTCCTTGCGCGAGCAGTACTTC	CASSLAATGSLREQYF
TRBV11-2	TRBJ1-1	-	-	TGTGCCAGCAGCCCCAGAGGTACGTTGGGGGGGAACACTGAAGCTTTCTTT	CASSPRGTLGGNTEAFF
TRBV5-4	TRBJ2-7	TRBD2	-	TGTGCCAGCAGCTTGGTACGCGGGAGCCTCTACGAGCAGTACTTC	CASSLVRGSLYEQYF
TRBV11-1	TRBJ2-7	TRBD1	many	TGTGCCAGCAGCTTACGGACAGGCAAATACGAGCAGTACTTC	CASSLRTGKYEQYF